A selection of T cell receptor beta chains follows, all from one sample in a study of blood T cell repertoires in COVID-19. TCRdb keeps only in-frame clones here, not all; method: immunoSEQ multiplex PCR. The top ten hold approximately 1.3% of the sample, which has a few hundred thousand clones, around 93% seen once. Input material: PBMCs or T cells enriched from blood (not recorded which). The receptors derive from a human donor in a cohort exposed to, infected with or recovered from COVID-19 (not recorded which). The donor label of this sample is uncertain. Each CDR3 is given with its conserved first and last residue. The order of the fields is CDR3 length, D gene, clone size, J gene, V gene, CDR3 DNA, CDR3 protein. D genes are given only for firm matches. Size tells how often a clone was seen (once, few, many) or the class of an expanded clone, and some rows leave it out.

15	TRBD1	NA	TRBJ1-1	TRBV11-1	TGTGCCAGCAGCTTGGGGGGACAGCCGAACACTGAAGCTTTCTTT	CASSLGGQPNTEAFF
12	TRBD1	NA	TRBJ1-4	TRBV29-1	TGCAGCGTTATGACAGGGGACGAAAAACTGTTTTTT	CSVMTGDEKLFF
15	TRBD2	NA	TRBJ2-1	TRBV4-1	TGCGCCAGCAGCCACAGCGGGGGGGCCTACAATGAGCAGTTCTTC	CASSHSGGAYNEQFF
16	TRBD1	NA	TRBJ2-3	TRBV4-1	TGCGCCAGCAGCCAAGCCCCGGGGCAGGGGGCAGATACGCAGTATTTT	CASSQAPGQGADTQYF
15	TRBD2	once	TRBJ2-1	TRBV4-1	TGCGCCAGCAGCCCGACTAGCGGGGGACTGGATGAGCAGTTCTTC	CASSPTSGGLDEQFF
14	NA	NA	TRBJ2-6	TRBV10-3	TGTGCCATCAGCGCAGGGGCAGGGGCCAACGTCCTGACTTTC	CAISAGAGANVLTF
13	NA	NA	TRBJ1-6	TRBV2	TGTGCCACCCAGGAATCCTATAATTCACCCCTCCACTTT	CATQESYNSPLHF
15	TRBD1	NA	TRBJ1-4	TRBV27	TGTGCCAGCAGTTTAGTAGGGGGCGTACGGGAAAAACTGTTTTTT	CASSLVGGVREKLFF
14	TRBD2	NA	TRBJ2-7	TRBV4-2	TGTGCCAGCAGCCAAGGGACTAGCGGTTACGAGCAGTACTTC	CASSQGTSGYEQYF
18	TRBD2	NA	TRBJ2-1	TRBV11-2	TGTGCCAGCACCCAGAATCAGGTAGCGGGGGGCGGACACAATGAGCAGTTCTTC	CASTQNQVAGGGHNEQFF
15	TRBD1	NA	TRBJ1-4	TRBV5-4	TGTGCCAGCAGCTTGCGGGACAGGGGGCAGGAAAAACTGTTTTTT	CASSLRDRGQEKLFF
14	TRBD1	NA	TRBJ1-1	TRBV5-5	TGTGCCAGCAGCCCCAGGGGGCTACGGACTGAAGCTTTCTTT	CASSPRGLRTEAFF
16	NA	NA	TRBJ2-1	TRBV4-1	TGCGCCAGCAGCCAACGAGGGAGTCATGCCTACAATGAGCAGTTCTTC	CASSQRGSHAYNEQFF
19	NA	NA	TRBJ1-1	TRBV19	TGTGCCAGTAGTATAGATCGATTGGGGTTTCGATTAGGAGGGACTGAAGCTTTCTTT	CASSIDRLGFRLGGTEAFF
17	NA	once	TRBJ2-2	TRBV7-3	TGTGCCAGCAGCCCGGAGTCCGGACTTACGGCCACCGGGGAGCTGTTTTTT	CASSPESGLTATGELFF
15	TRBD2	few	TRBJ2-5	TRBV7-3	TGTGCCAGCAGCCCAGCGGGGGGTCGATTGGAGACCCAGTACTTC	CASSPAGGRLETQYF
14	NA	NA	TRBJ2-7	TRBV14	TGTGCCAGCGCCCCCCAGGGGATAGCCTACGAGCAGTACTTC	CASAPQGIAYEQYF
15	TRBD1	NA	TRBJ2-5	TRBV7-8	TGTGCCAGCAGCCGGACAGGGTCTAATCAAGAGACCCAGTACTTC	CASSRTGSNQETQYF
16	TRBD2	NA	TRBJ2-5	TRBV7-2	TGTGCCAGCAGCTTATTTAGGAGGACTAGCGTGGAGACCCAGTACTTC	CASSLFRRTSVETQYF
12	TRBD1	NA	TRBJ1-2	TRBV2	TGTGCCAGCAGGGGACAGGTGTATGGCTACACCTTC	CASRGQVYGYTF
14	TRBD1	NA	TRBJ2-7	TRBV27	TGTGCCAGCAGTTTACGACAGGGTATATATCGGCAGTACTTC	CASSLRQGIYRQYF
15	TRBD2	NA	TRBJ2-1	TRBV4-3	TGCGCCAGCAGCCAAGCGTCTAGCGGGGTCTATGAGCAGTTCTTC	CASSQASSGVYEQFF
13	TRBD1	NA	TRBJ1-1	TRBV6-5	TGTGCCAGCAGCCTGGACAGGGGGGCTGAAGCTTTCTTT	CASSLDRGAEAFF
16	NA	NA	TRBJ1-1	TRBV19	TGTGCCAGTAGCCCCCCCGGGGGGGTCATGAACACTGAAGCTTTCTTT	CASSPPGGVMNTEAFF
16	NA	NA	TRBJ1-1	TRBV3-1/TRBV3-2	TGTGCCAGCAGCCAAGATGCGGTCCTCCCTTTCACTGAAGCTTTCTTT	CASSQDAVLPFTEAFF
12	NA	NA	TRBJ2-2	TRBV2	TGTGCCAGCAGTCCTGACACCGGGGAGCTGTTTTTT	CASSPDTGELFF
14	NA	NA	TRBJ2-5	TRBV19	TGTGCCAGTAGTTCCCGGACATTCGGGGAGACCCAGTACTTC	CASSSRTFGETQYF
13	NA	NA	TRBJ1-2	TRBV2	TGTGCCAGCGCTCGAACCACTATCTATGGCTACACCTTC	CASARTTIYGYTF
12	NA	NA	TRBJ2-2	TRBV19	TGTGCCAGTAGCAGGGTCACCGGGGAGCTGTTTTTT	CASSRVTGELFF
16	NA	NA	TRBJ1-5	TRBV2	TGTGCCAGCAGTGAATTCTATGGGGGGAGTAATCAGCCCCAGCATTTT	CASSEFYGGSNQPQHF
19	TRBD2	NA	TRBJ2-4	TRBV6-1	TGTGCCAGCAGTGAAAGTCTAACTAGCGGGGTCCTAGCCAAAAACATTCAGTACTTC	CASSESLTSGVLAKNIQYF
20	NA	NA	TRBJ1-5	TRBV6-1	TGTGCCAGCAGTGACCCAGGGCAGGGAGGGAGGGGGTTATGGAATCAGCCCCAGCATTTT	CASSDPGQGGRGLWNQPQHF
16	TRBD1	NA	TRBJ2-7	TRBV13	TGTGCCAGCAGCCTTCGACAGGGGTCGTCCCCCTACGAGCAGTACTTC	CASSLRQGSSPYEQYF
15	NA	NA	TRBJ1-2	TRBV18	TGTGCCAGCTCACCTGACCGAGGAGCTAACTATGGCTACACCTTC	CASSPDRGANYGYTF
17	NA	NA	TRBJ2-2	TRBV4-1	TGCGCCAGCAGCCAAGGGAGGGCGGGGGCTAACACCGGGGAGCTGTTTTTT	CASSQGRAGANTGELFF
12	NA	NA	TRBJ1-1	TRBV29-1	TGCAGCGTTGGAACAGGGCAAACTGAAGCTTTCTTT	CSVGTGQTEAFF
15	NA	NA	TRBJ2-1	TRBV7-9	TGTGCCAGCAGCCCGGCAGGGATGAGGAACAATGAGCAGTTCTTC	CASSPAGMRNNEQFF
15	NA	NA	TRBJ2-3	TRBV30	TGTGCCTGGAGTTTTACAGGACCCTCCCGAGATACGCAGTATTTT	CAWSFTGPSRDTQYF
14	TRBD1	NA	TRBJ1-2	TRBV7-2	TGTGCCAGCAGCTTAAGGAGGGGGCCGTATGGCTACACCTTC	CASSLRRGPYGYTF
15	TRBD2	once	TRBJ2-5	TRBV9	TGTGCCAGCAGCCCTGCCCCGACTAGCGGCGGTCCCCAGTACTTC	CASSPAPTSGGPQYF
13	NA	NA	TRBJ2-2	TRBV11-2	TGTGCCAGCAGCTCGAGTTTACAGGGGGAGCTGTTTTTT	CASSSSLQGELFF
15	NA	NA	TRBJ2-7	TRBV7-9	TGTGCCAGCAGCTCAAGTCCGGACAGACCCCTCGAGCAGTACTTC	CASSSSPDRPLEQYF
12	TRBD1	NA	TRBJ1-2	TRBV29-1	TGCAGCGCTGAGGGACAGGGATATGGCTACACCTTC	CSAEGQGYGYTF
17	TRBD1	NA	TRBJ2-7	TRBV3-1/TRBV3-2	TGTGCCAGCAGCCAACCACGAATGGACAGGAGGTCTGACGAGCAGTACTTC	CASSQPRMDRRSDEQYF
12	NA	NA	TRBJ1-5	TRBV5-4	TGTGCCAGCAGCTCTCCCAATCAGCCCCAGCATTTT	CASSSPNQPQHF
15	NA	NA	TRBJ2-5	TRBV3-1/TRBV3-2	TGTGCCAGCAGCCAAGATCCTAGGGGTGAAGAGACCCAGTACTTC	CASSQDPRGEETQYF
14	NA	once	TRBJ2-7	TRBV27	TGTGCCAGCAGTTACGACAGGAATGGATACGAGCAGTACTTC	CASSYDRNGYEQYF
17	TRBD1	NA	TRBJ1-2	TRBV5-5	TGTGCCAGCAGCCGGGAAGACAGGGAGGAAAAGGCCTATGGCTACACCTTC	CASSREDREEKAYGYTF
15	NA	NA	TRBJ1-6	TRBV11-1	TGTGCCAGCAGCTTTGAGGTGGGGGGAAATTCACCCCTCCACTTT	CASSFEVGGNSPLHF
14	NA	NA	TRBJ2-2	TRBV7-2	TGTGCCAGCAGCTTGCTCGGCGGGTCCGGGGAGCTGTTTTTT	CASSLLGGSGELFF
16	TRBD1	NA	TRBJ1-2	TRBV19	TGTGCCAGCCGAGGACAGGTTCTTATTTCGAACTATGGCTACACCTTC	CASRGQVLISNYGYTF
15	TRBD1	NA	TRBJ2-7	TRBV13	TGTGCCAGCAGCCCCGGGGGGACAGGGGATCCCGAGCAGTACTTC	CASSPGGTGDPEQYF
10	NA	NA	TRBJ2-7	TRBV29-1	TGCAGCGTTTCCGGAGACGAGCAGTACTTC	CSVSGDEQYF
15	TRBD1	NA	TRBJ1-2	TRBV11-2	TGTGCCAGCAGTCACTCCGGGACAGGGGCCGACGGCTACACCTTC	CASSHSGTGADGYTF
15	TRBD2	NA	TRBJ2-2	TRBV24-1	TGTGCCACCAGTGAAGGGACTAGCGGGGCCGGGGAGCTGTTTTTT	CATSEGTSGAGELFF
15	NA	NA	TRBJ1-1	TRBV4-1	TGCGCCAGCAGCCAAGAGAGGATCTACAACACTGAAGCTTTCTTT	CASSQERIYNTEAFF
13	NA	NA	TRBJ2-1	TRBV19	TGTGCCAGTAGTATAACCATGGCCTATGAGCAGTTCTTC	CASSITMAYEQFF
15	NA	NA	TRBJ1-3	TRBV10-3	TGTGCCATCAGCGAGCTTGACAGGCCAATCGACACCATATATTTT	CAISELDRPIDTIYF
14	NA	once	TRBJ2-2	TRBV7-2	TGTGCCAGCAGCTTATTAGGGGGAATCGGGGAGCTGTTTTTT	CASSLLGGIGELFF
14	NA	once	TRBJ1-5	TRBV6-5	TGTGCCAGCAGTCGTATGCAAGGAGATCAGCCCCAGCATTTT	CASSRMQGDQPQHF